The clone carrying this TCR beta chain was recorded once. The study recruited people aged 18 to 89 years across approximately 24 US areas. Allocation to cohorts depended on clinical history reported by the participants. These data are taken from a study of blood T cell repertoires in COVID-19. Background on the study: COVID-19 samples, acute and convalescent, were from the United States, Italy and Spain.

Some clones are missing from TCRdb's copy, which holds only in-frame ones; the method was immunoSEQ multiplex PCR. The table has 350,000 or so clones, roughly 86% seen once. The receptor's source is a woman aged 25-40 years who had been exposed to COVID-19. The sequencing input was PBMCs or T cells enriched from blood (not recorded which).

The CDR3 sequence is CAWELHRGVYGYTF. Here the CDR3 DNA reads TGTGCCTGGGAACTTCACAGGGGGGTCTATGGCTACACCTTC. V and J are TRBV30 and TRBJ1-2; 8 bases match TRBD1. Germline values: CDR1 GTSNPN, CDR2 SVGIG (reference sequence). The V and J ends lost 5 bases and 4 bases, in that order; junction bases with no gene match: 9. The CDR3 covers 14 residues. The full variable domain, rest sourced from reference TRBV30 and TRBJ1-2, is SQTIHQWPATLVQPVGSPLSLECTVEGTSNPNLYWYRQAAGRGLQLLFYSVGIGQISSEVPQNLSASRPQDRQFILSSKKLLLSDSGFYLCAWELHRGVYGYTFGSGTRLTVV.